This T cell receptor beta chain comes out of a study of shared clonotypes between healthy human individuals. Study conclusions and caveats: Genetic and exposure-history diversity was limited by the small donor number. Investigators expected sequencing depth to affect clonotype sharing among donors.

On this clone itself: What it binds is unknown.

The study ran the assay at deep level. Measured with immunoSEQ multiplex PCR; TCRdb has only the in-frame clones, and not every one. Here the sample spans around 1.1 million clones, 60% to 80% being singletons. Participating donors were healthy, HIV-negative adults free of recent acute infections or vaccinations. The CDR3 has 14 amino acids. V was trimmed by 3 bases and J by 4 bases, leaving 12 bases between them. Germline CDR1 is MNHNS and CDR2 is SASEGT. The V call is TRBV6-1, the J call TRBJ2-5, with D possibly being TRBD1 or TRBD2 (5 bases each). This receptor was obtained from a man younger than 30 in good health. Some clones in this sample may be carry-over from other donors' samples. The specimen was memory CD4+ T cells from PBMCs. As for subset: CD45RA-negative fraction. CDR3 DNA sequence: TGTGCCAGCAGTGATGAAAGGGGACGAGAGACCCAGTACTTC. Its protein product is CASSDERGRETQYF.